The next 5 T cell receptor beta chains were all read from a single sample in a study of blood T cells in healthy people across ages. Then a second PCR, running roughly 7 to 11 cycles, was carried out with a sample-barcoded 5' primer and a J-beta primer mix. One entry per CDR3 protein results from TCRdb running MiXCR on the 5' RACE reads. The table includes fewer than 750,000 distinct CDR3 sequences, roughly 48% detected once. The sample consisted of blood. The receptors stem from a man older than 75 in good health.

This chain joins TRBV6-5 and TRBJ2-1, with a possible D match to TRBD2 (6 bases). The germline V gene has CDR1 MNHEY and CDR2 SVGAGI. V dropped 2 bases and J dropped 7 bases, with 15 bases sitting between them. The CDR3 loop spans 15 amino acids. CDR3 sequence reads: CASSYPADYLNEQFF. As DNA, the CDR3 is TGTGCCAGCAGTTACCCCGCGGACTATCTGAATGAGCAGTTCTTC.

V and J are TRBV10-3 and TRBJ2-3, with TRBD1 matching over 7 bases. This CDR3 contains 11 residues. Trimming cost V 6 bases and J 6 bases; bases outside gene matches: 0. Germline CDR1 is ENHRY and CDR2 is SYGVKD. The CDR3 nucleotides read TGTGCCATCAGACAGGGGGATACGCAGTATTTT. Translating gives CAIRQGDTQYF.

The chain couples TRBV29-1 to TRBJ2-7; 10 nucleotides align to TRBD2. The CDR3 is made up of 14 amino acids. Germline lookup yields CDR1 SQVTM and CDR2 ANQGSEA. After removal of 3 bases from V and 4 bases from J, the junction contained 6 bases not matched to a gene. The CDR3 sequence: CSVDRPAGGYEQYF. CDR3 nucleotide sequence: TGCAGCGTTGATCGCCCAGCGGGAGGGTACGAGCAGTACTTC.

The sample holds a few counts of this clonotype. This chain joins TRBV4-3 and TRBJ2-1; 9 bases fit TRBD2. Trimming took 3 bases from V and 2 from J; bases not matched to a gene: 5. Germline V gives CDR1 LGHNA, CDR2 YSLEER. The CDR3 has 16 amino acids. The CDR3 here is CASSQWSGGTYNEQFF. CDR3 in DNA: TGCGCCAGCAGCCAGTGGAGCGGGGGGACCTACAATGAGCAGTTCTTC.

At least ten counts were recorded for this clonotype. The chain employs TRBV6-2 or TRBV6-3 and TRBJ2-1, with a tentative D call TRBD1 (6 bases). The CDR3 has 16 residues. Germline CDR1 is MNHEY and CDR2 is SVGEGT. The V end lost 6 bases, the J end lost 5 bases, and 20 bases lay between the germline ends. As DNA, the CDR3 is TGTGCCAGCAGCTCCGGGTGGGCAGGGGCTCACAATGAGCAGTTCTTC. Its translation is CASSSGWAGAHNEQFF.